This TCR beta chain appears in the sequencing data of a study of technical replicates of blood from a handful of donors. The CDR3 extends over 14 amino acids. The germline V and J ends were trimmed by 1 base and 4 bases, with 11 bases remaining between them. The V gene's germline CDR1 is LGHNA and CDR2 YSLEER. The repertoire was sequenced with immunoSEQ multiplex PCR; TCRdb's copy has only in-frame clones and lacks some. The data hold some 66,000 clones, with around 89% observed a single time. V usage is TRBV4-3 and J usage is TRBJ2-7; D might be TRBD2 (7 bases). The sequencing input was PBMCs. This TCR was sampled from a human donor in good health. Some clones in this sample may be carry-over from other donors' samples. CDR3 in amino acids: CASSQGRGPYEQYF. Here the CDR3 DNA reads TGCGCCAGCAGCCAAGGGCGGGGGCCGTACGAGCAGTACTTC.